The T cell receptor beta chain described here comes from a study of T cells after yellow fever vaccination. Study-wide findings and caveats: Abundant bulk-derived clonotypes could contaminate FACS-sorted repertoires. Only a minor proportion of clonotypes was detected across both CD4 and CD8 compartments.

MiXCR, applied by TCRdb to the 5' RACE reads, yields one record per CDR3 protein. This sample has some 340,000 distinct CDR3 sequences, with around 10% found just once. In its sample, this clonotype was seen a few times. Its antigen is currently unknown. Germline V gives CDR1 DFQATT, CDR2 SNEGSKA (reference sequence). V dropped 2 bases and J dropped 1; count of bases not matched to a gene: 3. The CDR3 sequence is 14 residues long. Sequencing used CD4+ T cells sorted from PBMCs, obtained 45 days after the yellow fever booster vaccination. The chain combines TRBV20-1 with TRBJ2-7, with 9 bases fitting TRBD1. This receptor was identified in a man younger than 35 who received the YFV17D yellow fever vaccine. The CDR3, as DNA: TGCAGTGCTAGAATGACAGGGGGATCCTACGAGCAGTACTTC. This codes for CSARMTGGSYEQYF.